The TCR beta chain described here comes from a study of OX40 agonist ivuxolimab in advanced cancers. The overall study: Of the patients, three showed partial responses, one with hepatocellular carcinoma and two with cutaneous melanoma.

Assay used: immunoSEQ multiplex PCR; TCRdb lists only in-frame clones, some missing. Of fewer than 95,000 clones in the sample, 65% to 90% are singletons; the top ten hold approximately 0.63%. Trimming stripped 11 bases from V and 0 bases from J, with 16 bases between. Germline assignment: CDR1 SGHVS and CDR2 FNYEAQ. This CDR3 has 14 amino acids. As regards this clone: Antigen: not known.

Regarding the study as a whole: CD4+ T cells averaged fewer expanded clones than CD8+ T cells.

This chain joins TRBV7-6 and TRBJ1-2; perhaps TRBD1 as D (5 bases). Sample: CD4+ or CD8+ T cells sorted from blood, taken in a trial of the OX40 agonist ivuxolimab. The source is an adult with an advanced solid tumor such as melanoma, head and neck, liver or kidney cancer. The DNA of the CDR3 is TGTGCCCGTGACAGAGGTCCCGCTAACTATGGCTACACCTTC. Its protein is CARDRGPANYGYTF.